The 32 T cell receptor beta chains reported below all come from one sample, sequenced in a study of blood T cell repertoires in COVID-19 (dated by TCRdb to 2020 to 2021). The library relied on the immunoSEQ multiplex PCR assay. In TCRdb, the immuneACCESS table is reduced to in-frame sequences with V and J assigned. These tables do not hold every clone; where another copy was compared, an unresolved V gene accounts for under half, and the others remain unexplained. Counted in this sample were roughly 43,000 clones; roughly 90% of them appeared once. The top ten clones comprise under 9% of the sample. What was sequenced was peripheral blood. Source of these receptors: a man aged 60 to 75 with active COVID-19.

The V gene is TRBV27, the J gene TRBJ1-6, with D possibly being TRBD1 (6 bases). V was shortened by 4 bases and J by 8 bases, with 18 bases between the two germline ends. Germline values: CDR1 MNHEY, CDR2 SMNVEV (reference sequence). The CDR3 is 16 residues long. CDR3 nucleotide sequence: TGTGCCAGCAGTTCGATTTTCGGGACAATGGATTCACCCCTCCACTTT. Translated: CASSSIFGTMDSPLHF.

The genes are TRBV19 and TRBJ2-3, with 8 bases matching TRBD1. Trimming took 5 bases from V and 3 from J; bases not matched to a gene: 7. This CDR3 comprises 15 residues. CDR1 and CDR2 from the germline V gene are LNHDA and SQIVND (reference sequence). The CDR3, as DNA: TGTGCCAGTAGTGGGTGGACAGGGAAGACAGATACGCAGTATTTT. Amino acids: CASSGWTGKTDTQYF.

The CDR3 DNA reads TGCGCCAGCAGCTTGGGTGGCGGGAGAGGTACCGGGGAGCTGTTTTTT. Translated, it gives CASSLGGGRGTGELFF. The gene calls are TRBV5-1 and TRBJ2-2; 7 bases agree with TRBD2. The CDR3 runs to 16 residues. Unmatched junction bases numbered 7, after V lost 0 bases and J lost 5 bases. Germline CDR1 is SGHRS and CDR2 is YFSETQ.

This clone appeared a few times. The chain recombines TRBV29-1 with TRBJ2-2; D remains ambiguous. CDR1 and CDR2 from the germline V gene are SQVTM and ANQGSEA. Trimming removed 5 bases at V and 1 base at J, with 8 bases between. The CDR3 loop spans 13 amino acids. CDR3 nucleotides: TGCAGCGTTATTCCCTTGAACACCGGGGAGCTGTTTTTT. It translates to CSVIPLNTGELFF.

The V and J genes are TRBV11-2 and TRBJ2-1; D remains ambiguous. CDR1 is SGHAT, CDR2 FQNNGV, per germline. Trimming removed 2 bases at V and 8 bases at J, with 4 bases between. The CDR3 runs 11 residues. DNA for the CDR3: TGTGCCAGCAGCTTAAAGCATGAGCAGTTCTTC. Its protein is CASSLKHEQFF. Looking up the rest from reference TRBV11-2 and TRBJ2-1 gives the full variable domain: EAGVAQSPRYKIIEKRQSVAFWCNPISGHATLYWYQQILGQGPKLLIQFQNNGVVDDSQLPKDRFSAERLKGVDSTLKIQPAKLEDSAVYLCASSLKHEQFFGPGTRLTVL.

This rearrangement joins TRBV18 to TRBJ2-7, with D perhaps TRBD2 (5 bases). The CDR3 consists of 13 residues. CDR1 and CDR2 from the germline V gene are KGHSH and LQKENI. V gave up 4 bases and J gave up 3 bases, with 10 bases separating them. The CDR3 nucleotides read TGTGCCAGCTCACTGGGGAGTTTCTACGAGCAGTACTTC. It translates to CASSLGSFYEQYF.

The gene calls are TRBV2 and TRBJ2-3; weak D call: TRBD2 (5 bases). This CDR3 comprises 15 residues. V dropped 3 bases and J dropped 0 bases, with 10 bases sitting between them. Germline values: CDR1 SNHLY, CDR2 FYNNEI. Here the CDR3 reads CASSEEVHSTDTQYF. CDR3 coding DNA: TGTGCCAGCAGTGAGGAGGTCCACAGCACAGATACGCAGTATTTT.

Here the CDR3 reads CASSRKGTGVGKLFF. Written as DNA, the CDR3 is TGTGCCAGCAGTCGCAAGGGGACAGGCGTAGGGAAACTGTTTTTT. The chain is built from TRBV6-5 and TRBJ1-4, with 8 bases lining up with TRBD1. The V gene's germline CDR1 is MNHEY and CDR2 SVGAGI. Trimming removed 5 bases from V and 11 bases from J; junction bases left unmatched: 13. CDR3 length equals 15 residues.

The chain joins TRBV9 to TRBJ2-1, with 8 bases that match TRBD1. The CDR3 contains 16 residues. The junction had 4 bases not matched to a gene; V was cut back by 2 bases and J by 0 bases. The V gene's germline CDR1 is SGDLS and CDR2 YYNGEE. The CDR3 here is CASSVNTGGSYNEQFF. DNA for the CDR3: TGTGCCAGCAGCGTCAACACAGGGGGCTCCTACAATGAGCAGTTCTTC. The full variable domain, with the rest looked up from reference TRBV9 and TRBJ2-1, is DSGVTQTPKHLITATGQRVTLRCSPRSGDLSVYWYQQSLDQGLQFLIQYYNGEERAKGNILERFSAQQFPDLHSELNLSSLELGDSALYFCASSVNTGGSYNEQFFGPGTRLTVL.

V is TRBV9 and J is TRBJ2-7; unclear D gene. V was trimmed by 4 bases and J by 5 bases, leaving 19 bases between them. CDR1 and CDR2 from the germline V gene are SGDLS and YYNGEE. This CDR3 comprises 15 residues. The CDR3 DNA reads TGTGCCAGCAGCTCACCCGGATCTAGTATCGACGAGCAGTACTTC. Its protein is CASSSPGSSIDEQYF.

This rearrangement joins TRBV12-3 or TRBV12-4 to TRBJ2-7, with D hard to call. Trimming pared 3 bases from V and 5 bases from J, leaving 5 bases between. This CDR3 has 11 amino acids. The CDR3 protein is CASSFLDEQYF. In DNA, the CDR3 is TGTGCCAGCAGTTTTCTAGACGAGCAGTACTTC.

The chain carries TRBV29-1 and TRBJ2-1; 12 positions agree with TRBD2. The CDR3 has 12 amino acids. Germline V CDR1 and CDR2: SQVTM, ANQGSEA. Losses at the gene ends were 7 bases for V and 7 bases for J; bases not matched to a gene: 2. The CDR3 here is CSETSGSNEQFF. The CDR3 DNA reads TGCAGCGAGACTAGCGGGAGTAATGAGCAGTTCTTC.

The rearrangement uses TRBV4-3 and TRBJ2-2, with 10 bases fitting TRBD2. CDR1 and CDR2 (germline): LGHNA, YSLEER. The CDR3 runs to 15 residues. Trimming removed 3 bases from V and 7 bases from J; junction bases left unmatched: 5. CDR3 bases: TGCGCCAGCAGCCATCTAGCGGGAGACAACGGGGAGCTGTTTTTT. Protein product: CASSHLAGDNGELFF.

This clone appeared once. The V gene is TRBV28, the J gene TRBJ1-1; D uncertain. CDR1 is MDHEN, CDR2 SYDVKM, per germline. Trimming cost V 6 bases and J 0 bases, with 8 bases left between them. This CDR3 is 13 amino acids long. The CDR3 coding sequence is TGTGCCAGCAGCACTCATATGAACACTGAAGCTTTCTTT. Translated: CASSTHMNTEAFF.

The genes are TRBV5-1 and TRBJ1-2; D unresolved. Trimming shortened V by 4 bases and J by 2 bases, and 12 bases separated the two germline ends. Germline CDR1 is SGHRS and CDR2 is YFSETQ. The CDR3 totals 14 residues. The CDR3 DNA follows: TGCGCCAGCAGCCCTAAACCATTCAACTATGGCTACACCTTC. Protein product: CASSPKPFNYGYTF.

The J gene is TRBJ1-5, the V gene TRBV20-1, with 9 bases aligning to TRBD1. Germline V gives CDR1 DFQATT, CDR2 SNEGSKA (reference sequence). CDR3 length equals 14 residues. V lost 3 bases and J lost 7; bases outside the gene matches: 7. The CDR3 DNA reads as TGCAGTGCTAGTACAGGGGGCGCGGGACAGCCCCAGCATTTT. Encoded protein: CSASTGGAGQPQHF.

This chain uses TRBV4-1 with TRBJ1-5; unclear D gene. V shed 2 bases and J shed 9 bases, with 11 bases lying between them. The CDR3 is made up of 13 amino acids. Germline V CDR1 and CDR2: MGHRA, YSYEKL. This CDR3 is CASSQLVQWPQHF. Written as DNA, the CDR3 is TGCGCCAGCAGCCAATTGGTACAGTGGCCCCAGCATTTT.

The chain joins TRBV7-8 to TRBJ1-2; D remains ambiguous. The CDR3 sequence is 15 residues long. CDR1 SGHVS and CDR2 FQNEAQ come from the germline V gene. Trimming stripped 1 base from V and 0 bases from J, with 9 bases between. This CDR3 reads CASSLGDKTNYGYTF. For the CDR3, the DNA is TGTGCCAGCAGCTTAGGAGACAAGACTAACTATGGCTACACCTTC.

This chain joins TRBV19 and TRBJ2-1, with 10 bases that match TRBD2. Germline CDR1 LNHDA, CDR2 SQIVND (reference sequence). The CDR3 extends over 15 amino acids. V lost 5 bases and J lost 5; bases outside the gene matches: 6. The CDR3 is CASSLPSGRNNEQFF. The CDR3 DNA reads TGTGCCAGTAGTCTACCTAGCGGGAGAAACAATGAGCAGTTCTTC.

The CDR3 coding sequence is TGCGCCAGCAGCTTCCCGGGGGGGCTGAACACCGGGGAGCTGTTTTTT. Translating gives CASSFPGGLNTGELFF. This chain connects TRBV5-1 to TRBJ2-2; TRBD2 matches at 8 bases. Unmatched junction bases numbered 4, after V lost 2 bases and J lost 1 base. This CDR3 is 16 amino acids long. From germline, CDR1 is SGHRS and CDR2 YFSETQ.

The chain couples TRBV5-1 to TRBJ2-5; 8 nucleotides align to TRBD1. Trimming cost V 1 base and J 1 base; bases outside gene matches: 6. Per germline, CDR1 SGHRS and CDR2 YFSETQ. This CDR3 has 16 residues. The CDR3 DNA reads TGCGCCAGCAGCTTGTCCGGGACAGGTTTCCAAGAGACCCAGTACTTC. It yields the protein CASSLSGTGFQETQYF. Supplemented by reference TRBV5-1 and TRBJ2-5, the full variable domain reads KAGVTQTPRYLIKTRGQQVTLSCSPISGHRSVSWYQQTPGQGLQFLFEYFSETQRNKGNFPGRFSGRQFSNSRSEMNVSTLELGDSALYLCASSLSGTGFQETQYFGPGTRLLVL.

A note on this clone: At one of its ends the junction is not consistent with the germline gene, which may arise from a read error. The rearrangement uses TRBV7-7 and TRBJ2-2; 8 bases are a match to TRBD2. The CDR3 covers 15 residues. From germline, CDR1 is SSHAT and CDR2 FNYEAQ (reference sequence). This CDR3 is CASSLIGRAPGELFF. The DNA of the CDR3 is TGTGCTAGCAGCTTAATCGGGAGGGCCCCCGGGGAGCTGTTTTTT.

This sequence joins TRBV6-5 and TRBJ1-4, with D perhaps TRBD1 (6 bases). Trimming removed 6 bases from V and 8 bases from J, with 16 bases in between. The CDR3 spans 14 residues. Germline CDR1 and CDR2: MNHEY and SVGAGI. CDR3 region: CASRQQGGAEKLFF. CDR3 bases: TGTGCCAGCAGACAACAGGGTGGGGCGGAAAAACTGTTTTTT.

The CDR3 loop is CASSPLVTDTQYF. The CDR3 DNA reads as TGTGCCAGCAGCCCGCTAGTCACAGATACGCAGTATTTT. The genes are TRBV14 and TRBJ2-3; no definite D call. The germline V gene encodes CDR1 SGHDN and CDR2 FVKESK. CDR3 length: 13 amino acids. Trimming removed 4 bases from V and 2 bases from J, with 7 bases in between.

This clone was observed a single time. The chain links TRBV5-4 to TRBJ1-4, with D perhaps TRBD1 (5 bases). V lost 1 base, J lost 3 bases, and 7 bases lay in between. Germline V lookup: CDR1 SGHNT, CDR2 YYREEE (reference sequence). This CDR3 has 14 amino acids. DNA for the CDR3: TGTGCCAGCAGCTTGACAGGCCCTAATGAAAAACTGTTTTTT. This codes for CASSLTGPNEKLFF.

The chain combines TRBV6-4 with TRBJ2-2; 8 positions match TRBD2. The CDR3 extends over 14 amino acids. V lost 5 bases to trimming and J lost 7 bases; unmatched junction nucleotides: 6. CDR1 MRHNA and CDR2 SNTAGT come from the germline V gene. CDR3 sequence (DNA): TGTGCCAGCAGTCACGGGAGGGGTAGCGGGGAGCTGTTTTTT. Amino acids: CASSHGRGSGELFF.

The chain combines TRBV10-3 with TRBJ1-1; tentative D call: TRBD1 (6 bases). V lost 6 bases and J lost 3, with 14 bases in between. The CDR3 has 14 amino acids. Looked up from germline, CDR1 is ENHRY and CDR2 is SYGVKD. The CDR3 is CAISPDSLYTEAFF. The CDR3 coding sequence is TGTGCCATCAGCCCGGACAGTCTATACACTGAAGCTTTCTTT.

This rearrangement joins TRBV4-1 to TRBJ2-1, with 9 bases matching TRBD2. The V and J ends lost 1 base and 3 bases, in that order; junction bases with no gene match: 7. Germline CDR1 MGHRA, CDR2 YSYEKL. The CDR3 loop spans 17 amino acids. The CDR3 coding sequence is TGCGCCAGCAGCCAAGGTCGGACTAGCGCGAACTACAATGAGCAGTTCTTC. It yields the protein CASSQGRTSANYNEQFF.

The chain employs TRBV29-1 and TRBJ2-5; 8 nucleotides match TRBD2. V dropped 6 bases and J dropped 3; count of bases not matched to a gene: 9. Looked up from germline, CDR1 is SQVTM and CDR2 is ANQGSEA. The length of the CDR3 is 14 residues. The CDR3 coding sequence is TGCAGCGTGATAGAGGGGACTAGGGAAGAGACCCAGTACTTC. The encoded protein is CSVIEGTREETQYF. The full variable domain, in which reference TRBV29-1 and TRBJ2-5 provide the parts outside the CDR3, is SAVISQKPSRDICQRGTSLTIQCQVDSQVTMMFWYRQQPGQSLTLIATANQGSEATYESGFVIDKFPISRPNLTFSTLTVSNMSPEDSSIYLCSVIEGTREETQYFGPGTRLLVL.

The chain couples TRBV3-1 (or the pseudogene TRBV3-2) to TRBJ2-3, with D possibly TRBD2 on 6 matching bases. The CDR3 consists of 13 residues. Between the trimmed V and J ends, which lost 0 bases and 5 bases, there was a span of 6 bases. Germline CDR1 LGHDT, CDR2 YNNKEL (reference sequence). The chain's CDR3 is CASSQEEGDTQYF. CDR3 nucleotides: TGTGCCAGCAGCCAAGAGGAGGGAGATACGCAGTATTTT.

This rearrangement joins TRBV9 to TRBJ2-3; D is possibly TRBD1 (5 bases). The CDR3 totals 21 residues. Germline-derived CDR1 and CDR2 are SGDLS and YYNGEE. V dropped 1 base and J dropped 2 bases, with 29 bases sitting between them. CDR3 in DNA: TGTGCCAGCAGCGTATCCACGATGACTGGGGCCCCCCTTTTAAACACAGATACGCAGTATTTT. This translates into CASSVSTMTGAPLLNTDTQYF.

The J gene is TRBJ2-4, the V gene TRBV18, with D possibly matching TRBD2 (7 bases). The CDR3 loop spans 14 amino acids. Between the trimmed V and J ends, which lost 2 bases and 5 bases, there was a span of 10 bases. CDR1 is KGHSH and CDR2 is LQKENI in the germline V gene. This CDR3 is CASSPGGGQNIQYF. In nucleotides, the CDR3 is TGTGCCAGCTCACCAGGGGGGGGCCAAAACATTCAGTACTTC. The complete variable domain, with remaining parts taken from reference TRBV18 and TRBJ2-4, reads NAGVMQNPRHLVRRRGQEARLRCSPMKGHSHVYWYRQLPEEGLKFMVYLQKENIIDESGMPKERFSAEFPKEGPSILRIQQVVRGDSAAYFCASSPGGGQNIQYFGAGTRLSVL.